This T cell receptor (beta chain) was captured by sequencing in a study of OX40 agonist ivuxolimab in advanced cancers. On the study more broadly: All patients had ivuxolimab intravenously every 2 weeks at 0.01 to 10 mg/kg. Participants averaged approximately 65 years of age (range 23 to 79) and were 75% to 90% male.

Clones were sequenced by immunoSEQ multiplex PCR, and TCRdb holds only the in-frame ones, with some missing. Of approximately 60,000 clones in the sample, approximately 85% are singletons; the top ten hold roughly 1%. Exclusion applied to patients with autoimmune disease history or systemic immunosuppression. The sample in question was CD4+ or CD8+ T cells sorted from blood, obtained in a trial of the OX40 agonist ivuxolimab. The TCR sequence derives from an adult with an advanced solid tumor such as melanoma, head and neck, liver or kidney cancer.

CDR3 amino acids: CASSPTGPLPNYGYTF. CDR3 sequence (DNA): TGCGCCAGCAGCCCGACAGGACCTCTTCCTAACTATGGCTACACCTTC. The genes are TRBV5-1 and TRBJ1-2, with D perhaps TRBD1 (6 bases). Trimming cost V 4 bases and J 0 bases, with 16 bases left between them. The CDR3 runs to 16 residues. CDR1 is SGHRS, CDR2 YFSETQ, per germline.